The 10 T cell receptor beta chains below come from one sample, sequenced in a study of blood T cell repertoires in COVID-19. The assay was immunoSEQ multiplex PCR, and TCRdb's table has in-frame clones only and misses some. The sample consists of approximately 210,000 clones, 84% of them appearing once. Sequencing was carried out using peripheral blood. The receptors were sampled from a woman aged 50 to 60 with active or convalescent COVID-19.

The chain links TRBV28 to TRBJ2-3; tentative D call: TRBD1 (5 bases). The V gene's germline CDR1 is MDHEN and CDR2 SYDVKM. V was trimmed by 5 bases and J by 2 bases, leaving 23 bases between them. The CDR3 is made up of 18 amino acids. CDR3 sequence (DNA): TGTGCCAGCAGTCCTGGGCCCGCGACAGCACTACACACAGATACGCAGTATTTT. This sequence encodes CASSPGPATALHTDTQYF.

Judged by abundance, this clone is medium-sized. The genes are TRBV28 and TRBJ2-7; 7 nucleotides align to TRBD2. This CDR3 is built from 13 residues. With V trimmed by 5 bases and J by 3 bases, 4 bases remained unmatched. Germline V gene sequence: CDR1 MDHEN, CDR2 SYDVKM. The CDR3 DNA reads as TGTGCCAGCAGTCCAGGGACTATCTACGAGCAGTACTTC. This translates into CASSPGTIYEQYF.

The chain combines TRBV27 with TRBJ2-7; 8 nucleotides match TRBD1. Germline values: CDR1 MNHEY, CDR2 SMNVEV (reference sequence). The J segment lost 4 bases and the V segment lost 5 bases, leaving 4 bases of the junction unmatched. The CDR3 contains 13 residues. The CDR3 DNA reads as TGTGCCAGCAGTACAGGGGGAACGTACGAGCAGTACTTC. Protein: CASSTGGTYEQYF.

In the case of this clone: Other DNA sequences in this specimen translate into the identical CDR3. This chain uses TRBV14 with TRBJ1-1; the D gene is possibly TRBD1 (6 bases). The V end was cut by 5 bases, the J end by 1 base, with 8 bases between. In germline, CDR1 is SGHDN, CDR2 FVKESK. CDR3 length: 13 amino acids. The CDR3 here is CASSRQENTEAFF. The CDR3 nucleotides read TGTGCCAGCAGCAGACAGGAGAACACTGAAGCTTTCTTT.

This clone was detected once. The chain carries TRBV11-2 and TRBJ2-5; D is unclear. This CDR3 is built from 15 residues. Germline V gene sequence: CDR1 SGHAT, CDR2 FQNNGV. Trimming left V 1 base short and J 5 bases short, with 14 bases between. CDR3 sequence (DNA): TGTGCCAGCAGCTTAGGAACACAACCGCCGGAGACCCAGTACTTC. Amino acids: CASSLGTQPPETQYF.

On this clone itself: At one end, the junction sequence differs from germline, possibly due to a read error. The chain uses TRBV5-1 and TRBJ2-2; D is unclear. CDR3 length equals 12 residues. Germline CDR1 SGHRS, CDR2 YFSETQ. The CDR3: CASRLAAGELFF. The CDR3 DNA sequence: TGCGCCAGCAGATTGGCAGCCGGGGAGCTGTTTTTT.

The chain joins TRBV5-1 to TRBJ1-6; 7 bases align to TRBD1. Germline CDR1 is SGHRS and CDR2 is YFSETQ. The V segment lost 8 bases and the J segment 7 bases; nucleotides outside the gene matches: 9. This CDR3 contains 14 residues. CDR3 DNA: TGCGCCAGTATCGACAGGGCTTCCAATTCACCCCTCCACTTT. It is translated as CASIDRASNSPLHF.

This clone was detected once. V usage is TRBV6-5 and J usage is TRBJ1-1, with D hard to call. The V gene lost 2 bases and the J gene lost 0 bases, with 10 bases spanning the gap. Germline CDR1 and CDR2: MNHEY and SVGAGI. This CDR3 has 15 amino acids. This CDR3 is CASSYLRQMNTEAFF. Here the CDR3 DNA reads TGTGCCAGCAGTTACCTGCGGCAGATGAACACTGAAGCTTTCTTT.

The chain combines TRBV7-2 with TRBJ1-3; no clear D. The CDR3 extends over 13 amino acids. V dropped 8 bases and J dropped 2 bases, with 10 bases sitting between them. The germline V gene has CDR1 SGHTA and CDR2 FQGNSA. CDR3 protein: CASQWATGNTIYF. The CDR3 nucleotides read TGTGCCAGCCAGTGGGCTACTGGAAACACCATATATTTT.

This chain joins TRBV7-9 and TRBJ1-6; tentative D call: TRBD1 (5 bases). Trimming left V 2 bases short and J 8 bases short, with 13 bases between. Germline values: CDR1 SEHNR, CDR2 FQNEAQ (reference sequence). The CDR3 totals 15 residues. The CDR3 sequence is CASSLLDTVYSPLHF. In DNA, the CDR3 is TGTGCCAGCAGCTTACTGGACACCGTCTATTCACCCCTCCACTTT.